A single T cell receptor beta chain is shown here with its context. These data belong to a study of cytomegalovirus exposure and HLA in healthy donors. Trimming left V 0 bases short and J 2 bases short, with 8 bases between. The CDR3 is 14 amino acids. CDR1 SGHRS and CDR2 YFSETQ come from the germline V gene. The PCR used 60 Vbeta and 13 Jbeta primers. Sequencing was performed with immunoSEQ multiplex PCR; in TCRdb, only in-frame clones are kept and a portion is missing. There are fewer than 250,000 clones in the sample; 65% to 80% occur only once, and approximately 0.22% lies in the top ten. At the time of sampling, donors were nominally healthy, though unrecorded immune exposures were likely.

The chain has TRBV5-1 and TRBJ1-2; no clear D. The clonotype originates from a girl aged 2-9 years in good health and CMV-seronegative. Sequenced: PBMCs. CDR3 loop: CASSLGLINYGYTF. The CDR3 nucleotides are TGCGCCAGCAGCTTGGGCCTAATAAACTATGGCTACACCTTC.